This T cell receptor beta chain was sequenced in a study of blood T cell repertoires in COVID-19. About the study: Sample material is recorded as cDNA or gDNA derived from T cells, B-cell-depleted T cells, or PBMCs.

Original data processing: Estimation of nucleated cell counts was performed using reference gene primer amplification. TCRdb's table, derived via immunoSEQ multiplex PCR, lists solely in-frame clones and lacks some. Clonal size and the V and J genes are those of that table, whereas D and trimming came from the DNA. This sample has roughly 97,000 clones, with approximately 80% found just once. This CDR3 has 13 residues. Germline V CDR1 and CDR2: SEHNR, FQNEAQ (reference sequence). V was shortened by 7 bases and J by 12 bases, with 21 bases between the two germline ends. This clone was seen many times. This clonotype was sampled from a man aged 65 to 79 with acute or convalescent COVID-19. The sequenced material came from peripheral blood. The chain carries TRBV7-9 and TRBJ2-5; weak D call: TRBD2 (6 bases). The CDR3 DNA follows: TGTGCCAGCAACGACGGGACTTCGTCAATCAAGTACTTC. It is translated as CASNDGTSSIKYF.